This passage covers 32 T cell receptor beta chains from one sample sequenced in a study of OX40 agonist ivuxolimab in advanced cancers. The assay was immunoSEQ multiplex PCR, and TCRdb's table has in-frame clones only and misses some. The data contain almost 90,000 clones, about 87% of them singletons. The sequences come from CD4+ or CD8+ T cells sorted from blood, collected in a trial of the OX40 agonist ivuxolimab. The receptor set was obtained from an adult with an advanced solid tumor such as melanoma, head and neck, liver or kidney cancer.

In its sample, this clone was seen once. The chain has TRBV5-1 and TRBJ2-5, with a tentative D call TRBD1 (6 bases). V lost 4 bases, J lost 2 bases, and 12 bases lay in between. Germline V gene lookup returns CDR1 SGHRS and CDR2 YFSETQ. The CDR3 consists of 14 residues. In nucleotides, the CDR3 is TGCGCCAGCAGCCCGGGGACATTACAAGAGACCCAGTACTTC. Translation gives CASSPGTLQETQYF. Together with reference TRBV5-1 and TRBJ2-5, the CDR3 gives the full variable domain: KAGVTQTPRYLIKTRGQQVTLSCSPISGHRSVSWYQQTPGQGLQFLFEYFSETQRNKGNFPGRFSGRQFSNSRSEMNVSTLELGDSALYLCASSPGTLQETQYFGPGTRLLVL.

The rearrangement uses TRBV6-5 and TRBJ2-7; D may be TRBD1 (5 bases). Germline CDR1 and CDR2: MNHEY and SVGAGI. Trimming removed 5 bases from V and 0 bases from J, with 8 bases in between. This CDR3 comprises 13 residues. The CDR3 here is CASSRTISYEQYF. The CDR3 bases are TGTGCCAGCAGTCGGACAATCTCCTACGAGCAGTACTTC.

The CDR3 spells CASSISGGRSDNEQFF. In nucleotides, the CDR3 is TGTGCCAGTAGTATCTCTGGCGGGAGATCAGACAATGAGCAGTTCTTC. This chain uses TRBV19 with TRBJ2-1; 7 bases map to TRBD2. The CDR3 contains 16 residues. Germline trimming cut 3 bases from V and 5 bases from J; bases unmatched to any gene: 10. Germline V CDR1 and CDR2: LNHDA, SQIVND (reference sequence).

V and J are TRBV29-1 and TRBJ1-1, with a weak D call TRBD1 (6 bases). The germline V gene has CDR1 SQVTM and CDR2 ANQGSEA. The CDR3 has 12 amino acids. The V and J ends lost 6 bases and 4 bases respectively, with 12 bases between them. The CDR3 sequence is CSVSDRTTEAFF. CDR3 nucleotide sequence: TGCAGCGTCTCTGACAGGACCACTGAAGCTTTCTTT.

The chain joins TRBV11-2 to TRBJ2-5, with TRBD1 matching 7 bases. V shed 3 bases and J 2 bases; nucleotides not matched to a gene: 3. This CDR3 contains 14 residues. Looked up from germline, CDR1 is SGHAT and CDR2 is FQNNGV. The CDR3 bases are TGTGCCAGCAGCTTTTCGACAGGGCAAGAGACCCAGTACTTC. Protein sequence: CASSFSTGQETQYF.

The rearrangement joins TRBV4-1 to TRBJ2-2; TRBD1 aligns across 10 bases. The V and J ends lost 3 bases and 4 bases, in that order; junction bases with no gene match: 2. This CDR3 is built from 15 residues. Germline V gene lookup returns CDR1 MGHRA and CDR2 YSYEKL. The DNA for the CDR3 is TGCGCCAGCAGCCAGCGGACAGGGGGCACCGGGGAGCTGTTTTTT. Translated: CASSQRTGGTGELFF.

The chain employs TRBV7-3 and TRBJ2-3, with TRBD1 as a possible D gene (6 bases). With 1 base removed from V and 5 bases from J, the gap between germline ends came to 7 bases. Germline CDR1 is SGHTA and CDR2 is FQGTGA. The CDR3 has 13 residues. CDR3 nucleotide sequence: TGTGCCAGCAGCTTAATACAGGGAGATACGCAGTATTTT. Residues: CASSLIQGDTQYF. Full variable domain (outside the CDR3, taken from reference TRBV7-3 and TRBJ2-3): GAGVSQTPSNKVTEKGKYVELRCDPISGHTALYWYRQSLGQGPEFLIYFQGTGAADDSGLPNDRFFAVRPEGSVSTLKIQRTERGDSAVYLCASSLIQGDTQYFGPGTRLTVL.

In this sample, this clone turned up a few times. The chain employs TRBV7-2 and TRBJ2-1, with 8 bases fitting TRBD2. With V trimmed by 2 bases and J by 5 bases, 5 bases remained unmatched. Germline-derived CDR1 and CDR2 are SGHTA and FQGNSA. CDR3 length: 15 amino acids. The CDR3 nucleotides read TGTGCCAGCAGCTTACTCGCGGGGGGCCACAATGAGCAGTTCTTC. This encodes CASSLLAGGHNEQFF.

The J gene is TRBJ2-1, the V gene TRBV7-2; D is possibly TRBD2 (5 bases). The CDR3 totals 12 residues. The germline CDR1 and CDR2 sequences are SGHTA and FQGNSA. The V end was cut by 8 bases, the J end by 9 bases, with 14 bases between. In DNA form, the CDR3 reads TGTGCCAGCTCCCCGAGGGTCGGTGAGCAGTTCTTC. This codes for CASSPRVGEQFF.

The genes are TRBV7-8 and TRBJ2-3; the D is unclear. Germline CDR1 is SGHVS and CDR2 is FQNEAQ. The CDR3 extends over 13 amino acids. V was pared by 5 bases and J by 8 bases, with 14 bases between. In DNA form, the CDR3 reads TGTGCCAGCAGCGGCGAGCCTAGGCCTACGCAGTATTTT. Amino acid sequence: CASSGEPRPTQYF.

The genes are TRBV11-2 and TRBJ2-5; maybe TRBD2 (6 bases). The length of the CDR3 is 14 residues. CDR1 is SGHAT, CDR2 FQNNGV, per germline. Between the trimmed V and J ends, which lost 2 bases and 1 base, there was a span of 8 bases. Here the CDR3 DNA reads TGTGCCAGCAGCTTACTGACTAGCCAAGAGACCCAGTACTTC. This gives the protein CASSLLTSQETQYF.

This chain uses TRBV7-2 with TRBJ1-6; 9 bases map to TRBD1. The CDR3 runs to 17 residues. After removal of 5 bases from V and 2 bases from J, the junction contained 7 bases not matched to a gene. Germline V CDR1 and CDR2: SGHTA, FQGNSA. In nucleotides, the CDR3 is TGTGCCAGCAGCCAGACAGGGGGTCCGACCTATAATTCACCCCTCCACTTT. Translated, it gives CASSQTGGPTYNSPLHF. Full variable domain (remainder filled in from reference TRBV7-2 and TRBJ1-6): GAGVSQSPSNKVTEKGKDVELRCDPISGHTALYWYRQSLGQGLEFLIYFQGNSAPDKSGLPSDRFSAERTGGSVSTLTIQRTQQEDSAVYLCASSQTGGPTYNSPLHFGNGTRLTVT.

The chain recombines TRBV6-1 with TRBJ1-2; no definite D call. The germline V gene encodes CDR1 MNHNS and CDR2 SASEGT. The CDR3 spans 14 residues. Trimming removed 3 bases from V and 1 base from J, with 9 bases in between. As DNA, the CDR3 is TGTGCCAGCAGTGATGGATTCCTTAACTATGGCTACACCTTC. Its protein is CASSDGFLNYGYTF.

The V and J genes are TRBV25-1 and TRBJ1-1; no clear D gene. The CDR3 covers 13 residues. The V and J ends lost 0 bases and 1 base respectively, with 3 bases between them. Germline values: CDR1 MGHDK, CDR2 SYGVNS. CDR3 region: CASSEYGNTEAFF. CDR3 nucleotide sequence: TGTGCCAGCAGTGAATACGGGAACACTGAAGCTTTCTTT.

This chain uses TRBV5-1 with TRBJ1-1, with a weak D call TRBD1 (5 bases). The length of the CDR3 is 11 residues. Germline V gene lookup returns CDR1 SGHRS and CDR2 YFSETQ. Trimming left V 7 bases short and J 8 bases short, with 12 bases between. CDR3 DNA sequence: TGCGCCAGCCGTTCGGAGGGGGAAGCTTTCTTT. It codes for CASRSEGEAFF.

CDR3 DNA: TGTGCCAGCAAGAAAAGCTCCTACGAGCAGTACTTC. Translating gives CASKKSSYEQYF. The chain joins TRBV6-5 to TRBJ2-7; no clear D. The CDR3 consists of 12 residues. In germline, CDR1 is MNHEY, CDR2 SVGAGI. V lost 7 bases to trimming and J lost 0 bases, with 7 bases between them.

The V and J genes are TRBV29-1 and TRBJ2-3; 7 bases fit TRBD1. The V and J ends lost 8 bases and 2 bases, in that order; junction bases with no gene match: 4. Looked up from germline, CDR1 is SQVTM and CDR2 is ANQGSEA. The CDR3 is 12 residues long. Written as DNA, the CDR3 is TGCAGCACCGACAGGGACACAGATACGCAGTATTTT. Translated: CSTDRDTDTQYF.

This clone was seen only once. This chain uses TRBV2 with TRBJ2-5; D not certain. Germline CDR1 reads SNHLY; CDR2 reads FYNNEI. V lost 2 bases and J 5 bases, leaving 12 bases between the germline ends. The CDR3 consists of 14 residues. CDR3 bases: TGTGCCAGCAGTGAAAGAAAGCTGGCCGAGACCCAGTACTTC. Its protein is CASSERKLAETQYF.

The rearrangement uses TRBV5-1 and TRBJ1-5; no clear D gene. Germline V gene sequence: CDR1 SGHRS, CDR2 YFSETQ. V lost 4 bases to trimming and J lost 4 bases, with 12 bases between them. The CDR3 length is 14 residues. CDR3 residues: CASSPGEFNQPQHF. The CDR3 nucleotides read TGCGCCAGCAGCCCGGGTGAGTTTAATCAGCCCCAGCATTTT.

The J gene is TRBJ1-1, the V gene TRBV5-8, with D maybe TRBD1 (5 bases). V lost 3 bases, J lost 0 bases, and 15 bases lay in between. This CDR3 region has 16 residues. Germline CDR1 SGHTS, CDR2 YDEGEE. In DNA, the CDR3 is TGTGCCAGCAGCTCCGGGACGGGGGGGTTGAACACTGAAGCTTTCTTT. Protein sequence: CASSSGTGGLNTEAFF.

This rearrangement joins TRBV7-2 to TRBJ2-2, with D unclear. This CDR3 contains 13 residues. Trimming pared 7 bases from V and 0 bases from J, leaving 6 bases between. CDR1 is SGHTA and CDR2 is FQGNSA in the germline V gene. DNA for the CDR3: TGTGCCAGCACAAGAGCGAACACCGGGGAGCTGTTTTTT. Its protein product is CASTRANTGELFF.

The table lists this clone with a count of one. The J gene is TRBJ2-2, the V gene TRBV11-2, with D perhaps TRBD1 (6 bases). V lost 6 bases and J 0 bases, leaving 14 bases between the germline ends. From germline, CDR1 is SGHAT and CDR2 FQNNGV. CDR3 size: 16 residues. The CDR3 bases are TGTGCCAGCAGGCGCTCGCACAGGGCGAACACCGGGGAGCTGTTTTTT. Protein product: CASRRSHRANTGELFF.

In DNA form, the CDR3 reads TGTGCCTGGAGTGTAAGGGGGGTAGGCAATCAGCCCCAGCATTTT. Translation: CAWSVRGVGNQPQHF. The rearrangement joins TRBV30 to TRBJ1-5; a possible D gene is TRBD1 (6 bases). The CDR3 is 15 amino acids. Trimming shortened V by 0 bases and J by 2 bases, and 11 bases separated the two germline ends. Germline V CDR1 and CDR2: GTSNPN, SVGIG (reference sequence).

This clone appeared once. Other nucleotide sequences from this sample produce the same CDR3. V and J are TRBV6-6 and TRBJ1-2, with 8 positions matching TRBD1. This CDR3 has 13 amino acids. Germline V gene lookup returns CDR1 MNHNY and CDR2 SVGAGI (reference sequence). V was pared by 6 bases and J by 3 bases, with 3 bases of the junction left unmatched. In DNA form, the CDR3 reads TGTGCCAGCAGCCCGGACAGGGACTATGGCTACACCTTC. It encodes CASSPDRDYGYTF.

The chain carries TRBV7-2 and TRBJ2-3, with 7 bases that match TRBD2. Losses at the gene ends were 1 base for V and 4 bases for J; bases not matched to a gene: 8. Germline values: CDR1 SGHTA, CDR2 FQGNSA. The CDR3 contains 16 residues. CDR3 sequence: CASSLEYGRPPDTQYF. CDR3 bases: TGTGCCAGCAGCTTAGAATACGGGAGGCCCCCAGATACGCAGTATTTT.

This chain links TRBV11-3 with TRBJ2-5; D possibly corresponds to TRBD1 (6 bases). V lost 2 bases to trimming and J lost 5 bases, with 12 bases between them. CDR1 and CDR2 (germline): SGHNT, YENEEA. CDR3 length: 14 amino acids. CDR3 nucleotides: TGTGCCAGCAGCTTAAGCAGGGGAAGGGAGACCCAGTACTTC. Residues: CASSLSRGRETQYF.

The chain links TRBV5-6 to TRBJ2-1, with D tentatively TRBD1 (5 bases). The CDR3 runs to 17 residues. V lost 0 bases, J lost 1 base, and 14 bases lay in between. Per germline, CDR1 SGHDT and CDR2 YYEEEE. CDR3 DNA: TGTGCCAGCAGCTTGGGGGGCGGTAAAAGTTCCTACAATGAGCAGTTCTTC. Encoded protein: CASSLGGGKSSYNEQFF.

The chain links TRBV7-9 to TRBJ2-2, with D possibly matching TRBD2 (6 bases). The CDR3 extends over 14 amino acids. Trimming took off 7 bases at V and 6 bases at J, with 15 bases between the two ends. Germline CDR1 and CDR2: SEHNR and FQNEAQ (reference sequence). The DNA for the CDR3 is TGTGCCAGCACCCCTGCGGGGAGGTCCGGGGAGCTGTTTTTT. Translation: CASTPAGRSGELFF.

The chain uses TRBV7-6 and TRBJ2-3; the match to TRBD1 covers 8 bases. V was pared by 5 bases and J by 5 bases, with 6 bases of the junction left unmatched. CDR1 is SGHVS and CDR2 is FNYEAQ in the germline V gene. The length of the CDR3 is 14 residues. CDR3 loop: CASSAGTGEDTQYF. CDR3 bases: TGTGCCAGCAGCGCCGGGACAGGAGAAGATACGCAGTATTTT.

The J gene is TRBJ2-1, the V gene TRBV19; 7 positions agree with TRBD2. CDR1 LNHDA and CDR2 SQIVND come from the germline V gene (reference sequence). The CDR3 has 15 amino acids. Unmatched junction bases numbered 6, after V lost 3 bases and J lost 4 bases. The CDR3 spells CASSMGGRVYNEQFF. CDR3 DNA: TGTGCCAGTAGTATGGGCGGGAGAGTGTACAATGAGCAGTTCTTC.

The chain uses TRBV6-1 and TRBJ1-1; D may be TRBD1 (6 bases). V gave up 2 bases and J gave up 0 bases, with 7 bases separating them. Germline V gives CDR1 MNHNS, CDR2 SASEGT. The CDR3 spans 14 residues. CDR3 nucleotides: TGTGCCAGCAGTGAAAGGGGGTTGAACACTGAAGCTTTCTTT. Translated: CASSERGLNTEAFF.

The V gene is TRBV7-2, the J gene TRBJ2-1; 16 bases match TRBD2. Germline lookup yields CDR1 SGHTA and CDR2 FQGNSA. CDR3 size: 16 residues. V gave up 5 bases and J gave up 7 bases; unmatched junction bases: 5. This CDR3 reads CASSVGLAGGLNEQFF. CDR3 DNA: TGTGCCAGCAGCGTGGGACTAGCGGGAGGGCTTAATGAGCAGTTCTTC.